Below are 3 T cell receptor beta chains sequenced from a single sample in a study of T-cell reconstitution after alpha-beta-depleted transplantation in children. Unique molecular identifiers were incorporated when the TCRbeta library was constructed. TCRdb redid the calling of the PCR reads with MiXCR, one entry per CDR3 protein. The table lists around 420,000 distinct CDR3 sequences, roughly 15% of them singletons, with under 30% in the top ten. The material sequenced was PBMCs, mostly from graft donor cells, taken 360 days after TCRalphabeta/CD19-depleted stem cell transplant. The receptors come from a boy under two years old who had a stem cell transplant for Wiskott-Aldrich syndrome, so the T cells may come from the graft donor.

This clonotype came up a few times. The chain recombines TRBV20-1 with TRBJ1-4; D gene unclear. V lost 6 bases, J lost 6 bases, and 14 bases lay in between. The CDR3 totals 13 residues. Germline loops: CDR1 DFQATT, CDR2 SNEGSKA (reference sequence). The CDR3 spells CSANLRSHEKLFF. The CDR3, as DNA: TGCAGTGCGAATTTGAGGAGCCATGAAAAACTGTTTTTT.

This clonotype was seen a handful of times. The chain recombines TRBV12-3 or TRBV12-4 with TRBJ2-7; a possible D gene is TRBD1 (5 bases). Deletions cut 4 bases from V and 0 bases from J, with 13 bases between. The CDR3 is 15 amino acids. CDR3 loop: CASSWQTAVSYEQYF. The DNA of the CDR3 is TGTGCCAGCAGTTGGCAGACAGCCGTCTCCTACGAGCAGTACTTC.

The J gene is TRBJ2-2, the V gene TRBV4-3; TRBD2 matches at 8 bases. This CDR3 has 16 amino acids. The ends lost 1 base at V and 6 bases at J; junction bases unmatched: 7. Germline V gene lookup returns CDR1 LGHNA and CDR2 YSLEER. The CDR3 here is CASSQGAGEGPGELFF. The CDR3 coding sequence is TGCGCCAGCAGCCAAGGAGCGGGAGAGGGGCCCGGGGAGCTGTTTTTT.